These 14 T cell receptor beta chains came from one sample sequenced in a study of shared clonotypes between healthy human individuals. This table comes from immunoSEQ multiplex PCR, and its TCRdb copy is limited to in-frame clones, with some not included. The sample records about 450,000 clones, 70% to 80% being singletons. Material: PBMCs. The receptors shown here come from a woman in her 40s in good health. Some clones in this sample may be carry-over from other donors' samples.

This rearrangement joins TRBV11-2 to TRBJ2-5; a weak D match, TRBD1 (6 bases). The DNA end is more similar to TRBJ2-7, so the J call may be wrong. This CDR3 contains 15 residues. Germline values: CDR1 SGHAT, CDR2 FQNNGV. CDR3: CASSRTGLPVNEQYF. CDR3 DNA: TGTGCCAGCAGCCGAACAGGGCTTCCAGTGAACGAGCAGTACTTC.

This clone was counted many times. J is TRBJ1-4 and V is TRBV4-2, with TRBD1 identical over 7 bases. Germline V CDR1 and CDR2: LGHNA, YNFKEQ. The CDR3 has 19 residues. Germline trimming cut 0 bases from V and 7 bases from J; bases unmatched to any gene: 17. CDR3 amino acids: CASSQDVPYTGGGGEKLFF. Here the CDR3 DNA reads TGTGCCAGCAGCCAAGATGTACCCTATACAGGAGGGGGCGGTGAAAAACTGTTTTTT.

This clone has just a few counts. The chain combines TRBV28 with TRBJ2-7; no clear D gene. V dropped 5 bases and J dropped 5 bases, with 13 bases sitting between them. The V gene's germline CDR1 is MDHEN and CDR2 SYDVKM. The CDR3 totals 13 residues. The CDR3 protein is CASSPPSRNEQYF. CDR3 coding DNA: TGTGCCAGCAGTCCGCCTTCAAGGAACGAGCAGTACTTC.

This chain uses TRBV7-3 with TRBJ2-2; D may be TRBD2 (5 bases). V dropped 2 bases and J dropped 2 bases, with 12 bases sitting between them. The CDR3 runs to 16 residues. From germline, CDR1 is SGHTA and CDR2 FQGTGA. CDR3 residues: CASSLRRGANTGELFF. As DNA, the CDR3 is TGTGCCAGCAGCTTACGCCGGGGTGCCAACACCGGGGAGCTGTTTTTT.

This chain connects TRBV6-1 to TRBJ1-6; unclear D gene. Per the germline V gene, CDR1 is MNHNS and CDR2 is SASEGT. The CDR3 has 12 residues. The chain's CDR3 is CGSGGDNSPLHF. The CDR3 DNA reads TGTGGCTCAGGTGGGGATAATTCACCCCTCCACTTT.

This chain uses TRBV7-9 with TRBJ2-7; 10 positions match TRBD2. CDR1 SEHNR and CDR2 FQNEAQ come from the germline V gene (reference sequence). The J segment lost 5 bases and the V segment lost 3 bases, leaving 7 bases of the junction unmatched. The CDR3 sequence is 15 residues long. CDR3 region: CASSFLAGGEHEQYF. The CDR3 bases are TGTGCCAGCAGCTTTTTAGCGGGAGGCGAGCACGAGCAGTACTTC.

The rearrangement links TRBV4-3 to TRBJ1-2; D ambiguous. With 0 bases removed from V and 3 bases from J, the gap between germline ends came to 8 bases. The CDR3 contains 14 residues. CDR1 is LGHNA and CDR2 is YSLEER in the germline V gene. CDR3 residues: CASSQERADYGYTF. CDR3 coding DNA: TGCGCCAGCAGCCAAGAGCGAGCAGACTATGGCTACACCTTC.

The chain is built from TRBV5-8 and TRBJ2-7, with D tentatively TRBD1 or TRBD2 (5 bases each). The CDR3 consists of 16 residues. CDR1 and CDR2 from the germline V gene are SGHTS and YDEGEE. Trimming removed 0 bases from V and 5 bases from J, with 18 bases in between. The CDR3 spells CASSLGDRPYGDEQYF. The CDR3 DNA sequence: TGTGCCAGCAGCTTGGGGGACCGACCCTATGGTGACGAGCAGTACTTC.

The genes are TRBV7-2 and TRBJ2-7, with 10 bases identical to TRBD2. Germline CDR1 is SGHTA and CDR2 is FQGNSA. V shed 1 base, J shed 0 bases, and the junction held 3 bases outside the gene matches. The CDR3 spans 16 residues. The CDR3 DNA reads TGTGCCAGCAGCTTAGGGAGGACTAGCGGCTCCTACGAGCAGTACTTC. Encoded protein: CASSLGRTSGSYEQYF.

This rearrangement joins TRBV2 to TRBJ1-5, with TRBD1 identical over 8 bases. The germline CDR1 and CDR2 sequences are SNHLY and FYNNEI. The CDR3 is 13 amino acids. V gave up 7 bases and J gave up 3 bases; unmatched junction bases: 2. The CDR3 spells CASTGGYNQPQHF. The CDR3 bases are TGTGCCAGCACAGGGGGCTACAATCAGCCCCAGCATTTT.

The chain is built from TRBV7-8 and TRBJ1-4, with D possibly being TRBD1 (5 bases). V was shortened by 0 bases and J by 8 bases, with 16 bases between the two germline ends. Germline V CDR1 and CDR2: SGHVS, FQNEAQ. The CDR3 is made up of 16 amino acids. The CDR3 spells CASSLARGGPLEKLFF. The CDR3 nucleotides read TGTGCCAGCAGCTTAGCCCGGGGGGGTCCCTTAGAAAAACTGTTTTTT.

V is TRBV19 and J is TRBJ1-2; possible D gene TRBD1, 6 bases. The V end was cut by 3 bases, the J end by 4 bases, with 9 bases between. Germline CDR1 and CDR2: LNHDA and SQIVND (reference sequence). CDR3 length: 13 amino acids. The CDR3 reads CASSIRGSYGYTF. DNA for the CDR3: TGTGCCAGTAGTATTAGGGGGAGCTATGGCTACACCTTC.

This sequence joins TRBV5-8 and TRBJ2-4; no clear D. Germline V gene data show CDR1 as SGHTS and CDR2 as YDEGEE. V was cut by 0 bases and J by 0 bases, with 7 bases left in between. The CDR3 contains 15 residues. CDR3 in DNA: TGTGCCAGCAGCTTGGGTGAACTAGCCAAAAACATTCAGTACTTC. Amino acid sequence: CASSLGELAKNIQYF.

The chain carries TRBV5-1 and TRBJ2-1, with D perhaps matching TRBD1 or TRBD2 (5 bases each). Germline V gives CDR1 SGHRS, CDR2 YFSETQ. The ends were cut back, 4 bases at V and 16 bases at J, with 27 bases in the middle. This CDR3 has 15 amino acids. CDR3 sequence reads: CASSLPDSGTQQYFF. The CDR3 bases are TGCGCCAGCAGCCTACCCGACTCCGGGACCCAACAGTATTTCTTC.